This T cell receptor beta chain was recovered during a study of cytomegalovirus exposure and HLA in healthy donors. Findings and limits, study-wide: Cytomegalovirus status, reportedly, was diagnosed with high specificity and sensitivity by the classifier. In an earlier analysis, in around 590 donors, most V segments appeared productive either ~87% or ~30% of the time. The investigators catalogued 150 to 200 TCR beta chains as cytomegalovirus-associated.

The PCR was carried out with 60 Vbeta primers and 13 Jbeta primers. Assay: immunoSEQ multiplex PCR; the TCRdb copy retains only in-frame clones and omits some. Of roughly 97,000 clones listed, around 73% were seen once; the top ten hold 1.5% to 2%. Trimming took off 3 bases at V and 4 bases at J, with 19 bases between the two ends. The CDR3 consists of 16 residues. Germline assignment: CDR1 MGHRA and CDR2 YSYEKL. This clone was found a few times. Its matching antigen is unknown. The sample was PBMCs. This chain connects TRBV4-1 to TRBJ2-7; D might be TRBD2 (6 bases). The sequence was collected from a woman in her 40s in good health and CMV-seronegative. The CDR3 sequence: CASSQGSAEGRYEQYF. The CDR3 DNA follows: TGCGCCAGCAGCCAGGGATCCGCAGAGGGGAGGTACGAGCAGTACTTC.